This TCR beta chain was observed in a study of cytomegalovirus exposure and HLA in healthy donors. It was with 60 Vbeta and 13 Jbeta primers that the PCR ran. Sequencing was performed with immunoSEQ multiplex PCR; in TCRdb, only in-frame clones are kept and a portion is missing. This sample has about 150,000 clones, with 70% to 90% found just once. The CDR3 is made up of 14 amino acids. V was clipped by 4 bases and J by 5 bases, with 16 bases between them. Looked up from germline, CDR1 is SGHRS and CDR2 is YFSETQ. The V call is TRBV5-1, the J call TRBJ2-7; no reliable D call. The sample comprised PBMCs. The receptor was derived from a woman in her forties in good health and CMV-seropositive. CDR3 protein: CASSTASMLDEQYF. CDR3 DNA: TGCGCCAGCAGCACCGCCTCTATGCTCGACGAGCAGTACTTC.